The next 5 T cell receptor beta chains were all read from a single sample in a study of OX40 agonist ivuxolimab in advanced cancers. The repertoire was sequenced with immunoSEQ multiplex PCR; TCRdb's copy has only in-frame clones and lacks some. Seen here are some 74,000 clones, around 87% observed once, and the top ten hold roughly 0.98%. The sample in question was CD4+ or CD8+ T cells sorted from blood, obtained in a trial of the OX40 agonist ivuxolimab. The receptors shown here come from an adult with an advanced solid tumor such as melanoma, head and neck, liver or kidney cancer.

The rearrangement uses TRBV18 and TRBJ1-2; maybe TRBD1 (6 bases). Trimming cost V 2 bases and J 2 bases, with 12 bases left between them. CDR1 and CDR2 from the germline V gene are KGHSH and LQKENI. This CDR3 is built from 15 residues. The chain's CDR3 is CASSPRDTGNYGYTF. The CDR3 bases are TGTGCCAGCTCACCAAGGGACACCGGGAACTATGGCTACACCTTC.

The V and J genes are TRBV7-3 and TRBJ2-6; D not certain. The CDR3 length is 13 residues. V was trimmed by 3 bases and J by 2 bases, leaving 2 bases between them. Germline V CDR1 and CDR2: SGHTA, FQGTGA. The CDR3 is CASSFAGANVLTF. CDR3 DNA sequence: TGTGCCAGCAGCTTTGCTGGGGCCAACGTCCTGACTTTC.

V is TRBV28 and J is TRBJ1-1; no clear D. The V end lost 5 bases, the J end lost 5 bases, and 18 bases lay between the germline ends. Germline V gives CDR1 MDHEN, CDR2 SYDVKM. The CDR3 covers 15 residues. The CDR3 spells CASSPGDLVGTEAFF. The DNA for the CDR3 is TGTGCCAGCAGTCCGGGTGACCTGGTGGGGACTGAAGCTTTCTTT.

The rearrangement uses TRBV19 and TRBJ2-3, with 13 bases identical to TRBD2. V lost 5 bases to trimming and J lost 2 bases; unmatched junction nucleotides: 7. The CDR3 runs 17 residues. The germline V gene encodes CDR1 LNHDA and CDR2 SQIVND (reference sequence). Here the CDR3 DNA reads TGTGCCAGTAGTGCCTTCGGACTAGCGGGGGTCACAGATACGCAGTATTTT. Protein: CASSAFGLAGVTDTQYF. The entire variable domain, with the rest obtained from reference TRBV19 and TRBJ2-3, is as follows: DGGITQSPKYLFRKEGQNVTLSCEQNLNHDAMYWYRQDPGQGLRLIYYSQIVNDFQKGDIAEGYSVSREKKESFPLTVTSAQKNPTAFYLCASSAFGLAGVTDTQYFGPGTRLTVL.

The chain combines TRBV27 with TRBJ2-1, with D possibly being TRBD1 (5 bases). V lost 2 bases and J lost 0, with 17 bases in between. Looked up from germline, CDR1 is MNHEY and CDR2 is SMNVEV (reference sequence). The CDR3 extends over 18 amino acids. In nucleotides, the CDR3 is TGTGCCAGCAGTTTAGGCCTTCAGGGCCTGAGCTCCTACAATGAGCAGTTCTTC. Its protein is CASSLGLQGLSSYNEQFF.